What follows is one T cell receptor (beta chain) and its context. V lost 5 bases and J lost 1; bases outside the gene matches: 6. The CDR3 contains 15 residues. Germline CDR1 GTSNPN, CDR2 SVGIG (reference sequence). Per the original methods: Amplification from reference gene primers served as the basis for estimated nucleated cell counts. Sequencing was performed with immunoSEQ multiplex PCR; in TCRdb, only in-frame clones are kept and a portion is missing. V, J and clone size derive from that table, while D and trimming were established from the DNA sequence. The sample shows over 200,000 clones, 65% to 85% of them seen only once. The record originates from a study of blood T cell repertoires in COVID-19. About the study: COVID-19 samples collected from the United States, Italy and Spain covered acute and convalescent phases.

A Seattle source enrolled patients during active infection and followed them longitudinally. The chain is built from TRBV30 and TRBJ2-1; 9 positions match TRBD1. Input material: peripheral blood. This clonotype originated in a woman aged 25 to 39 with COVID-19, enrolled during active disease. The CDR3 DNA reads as TGTGCCTGGGGGGGAGGGACAGGGTCCTACAATGAGCAGTTCTTC. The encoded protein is CAWGGGTGSYNEQFF.